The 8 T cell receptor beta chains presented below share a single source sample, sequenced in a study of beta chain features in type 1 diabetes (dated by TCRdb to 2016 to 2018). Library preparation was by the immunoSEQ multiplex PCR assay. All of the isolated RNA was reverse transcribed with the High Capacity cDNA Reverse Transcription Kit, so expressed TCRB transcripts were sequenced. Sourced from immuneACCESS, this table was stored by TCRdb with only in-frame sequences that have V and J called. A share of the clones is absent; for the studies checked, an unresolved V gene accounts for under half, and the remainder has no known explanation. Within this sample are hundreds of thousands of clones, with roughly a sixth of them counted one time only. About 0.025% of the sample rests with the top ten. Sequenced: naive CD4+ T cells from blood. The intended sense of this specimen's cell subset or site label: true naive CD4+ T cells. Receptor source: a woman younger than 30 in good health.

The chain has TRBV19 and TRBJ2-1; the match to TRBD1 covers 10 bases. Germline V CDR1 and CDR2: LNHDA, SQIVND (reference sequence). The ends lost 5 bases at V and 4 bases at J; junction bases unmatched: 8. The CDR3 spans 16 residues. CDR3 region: CASSPGPGQGYNEQFF. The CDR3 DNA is TGTGCCAGTAGTCCGGGTCCGGGACAGGGGTACAATGAGCAGTTCTTC. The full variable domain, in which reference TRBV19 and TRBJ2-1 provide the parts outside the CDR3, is DGGITQSPKYLFRKEGQNVTLSCEQNLNHDAMYWYRQDPGQGLRLIYYSQIVNDFQKGDIAEGYSVSREKKESFPLTVTSAQKNPTAFYLCASSPGPGQGYNEQFFGPGTRLTVL.

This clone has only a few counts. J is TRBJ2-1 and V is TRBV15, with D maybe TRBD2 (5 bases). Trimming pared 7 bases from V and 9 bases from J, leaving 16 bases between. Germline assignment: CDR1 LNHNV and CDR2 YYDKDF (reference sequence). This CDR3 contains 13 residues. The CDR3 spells CATKLRAVGEQFF. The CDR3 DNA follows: TGTGCCACCAAGCTGAGGGCAGTGGGTGAGCAGTTCTTC.

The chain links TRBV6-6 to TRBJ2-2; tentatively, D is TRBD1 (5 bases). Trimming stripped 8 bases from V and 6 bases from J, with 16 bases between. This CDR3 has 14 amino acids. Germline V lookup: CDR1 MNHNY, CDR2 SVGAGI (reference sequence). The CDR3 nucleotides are TGTGCCAGCCGTATCAGGGAAGGTGCCGGGGAGCTGTTTTTT. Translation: CASRIREGAGELFF.

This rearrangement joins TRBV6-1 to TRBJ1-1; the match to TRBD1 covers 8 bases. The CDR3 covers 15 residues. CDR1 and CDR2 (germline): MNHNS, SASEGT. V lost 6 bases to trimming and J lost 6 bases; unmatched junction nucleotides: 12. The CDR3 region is CASRSRGQGSAEAFF. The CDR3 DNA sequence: TGTGCCAGCAGATCCCGCGGACAGGGAAGCGCTGAAGCTTTCTTT.

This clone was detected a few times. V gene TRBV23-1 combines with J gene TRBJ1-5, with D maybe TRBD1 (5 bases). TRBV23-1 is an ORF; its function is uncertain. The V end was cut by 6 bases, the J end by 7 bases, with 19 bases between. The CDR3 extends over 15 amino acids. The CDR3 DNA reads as TGCGCCAGCAGACTCTGGCAGGGAGTGAACCAGCCCCAGCATTTT. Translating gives CASRLWQGVNQPQHF.

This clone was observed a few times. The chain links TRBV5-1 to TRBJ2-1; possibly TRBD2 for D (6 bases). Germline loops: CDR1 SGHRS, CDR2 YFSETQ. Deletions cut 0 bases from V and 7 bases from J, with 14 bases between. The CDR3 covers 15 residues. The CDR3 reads CASSLGPGVMNEQFF. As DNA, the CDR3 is TGCGCCAGCAGCTTGGGTCCGGGAGTAATGAATGAGCAGTTCTTC.

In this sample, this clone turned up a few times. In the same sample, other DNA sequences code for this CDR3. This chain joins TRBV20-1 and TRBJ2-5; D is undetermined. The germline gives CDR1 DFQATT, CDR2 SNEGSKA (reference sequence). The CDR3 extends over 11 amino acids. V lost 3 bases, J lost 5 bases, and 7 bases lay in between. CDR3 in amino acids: CSASSQETQYF. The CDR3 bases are TGCAGTGCTAGTAGTCAGGAGACCCAGTACTTC.

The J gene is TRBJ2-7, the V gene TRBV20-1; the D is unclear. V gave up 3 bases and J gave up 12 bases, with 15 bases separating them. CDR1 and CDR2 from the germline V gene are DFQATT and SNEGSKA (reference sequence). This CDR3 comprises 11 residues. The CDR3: CSASRGRARYF. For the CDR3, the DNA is TGCAGTGCTAGTCGCGGCCGTGCGCGGTACTTC.